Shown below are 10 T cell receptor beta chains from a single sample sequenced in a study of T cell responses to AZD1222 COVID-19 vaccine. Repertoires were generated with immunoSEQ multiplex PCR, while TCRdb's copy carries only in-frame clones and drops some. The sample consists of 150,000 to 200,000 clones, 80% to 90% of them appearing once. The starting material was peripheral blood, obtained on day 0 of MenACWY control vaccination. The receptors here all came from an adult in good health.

CDR3 in DNA: TGTGCCAGCAGGCCGACGCCCGCCGGGGAGCTGTTTTTT. As protein: CASRPTPAGELFF. V usage is TRBV7-3 and J usage is TRBJ2-2; D not resolved. Germline CDR1 and CDR2: SGHTA and FQGTGA. The CDR3 is made up of 13 amino acids. Trimming left V 6 bases short and J 6 bases short, with 11 bases between.

In DNA, the CDR3 is TGTGCCTGGAGTCTTCAGGGTGGCAACGAGCAGTACTTC. It translates to CAWSLQGGNEQYF. The rearrangement links TRBV30 to TRBJ2-7, with D possibly TRBD1 on 5 matching bases. The germline V gene encodes CDR1 GTSNPN and CDR2 SVGIG (reference sequence). V dropped 2 bases and J dropped 5 bases, with 13 bases sitting between them. CDR3 size: 13 residues.

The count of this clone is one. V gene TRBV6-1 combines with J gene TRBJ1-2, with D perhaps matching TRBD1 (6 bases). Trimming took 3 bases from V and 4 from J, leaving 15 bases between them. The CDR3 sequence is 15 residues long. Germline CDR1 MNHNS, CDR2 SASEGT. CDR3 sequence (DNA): TGTGCCAGCAGTGAGTTTAACAGGGACATCTATGGCTACACCTTC. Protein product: CASSEFNRDIYGYTF.

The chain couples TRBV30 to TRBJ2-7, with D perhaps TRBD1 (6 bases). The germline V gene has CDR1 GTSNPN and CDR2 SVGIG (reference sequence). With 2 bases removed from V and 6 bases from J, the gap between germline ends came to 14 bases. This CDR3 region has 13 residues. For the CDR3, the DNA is TGTGCCTGGAGTTCCAGGGGCAGGGCCGAGCAGTACTTC. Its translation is CAWSSRGRAEQYF. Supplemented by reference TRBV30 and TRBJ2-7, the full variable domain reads SQTIHQWPATLVQPVGSPLSLECTVEGTSNPNLYWYRQAAGRGLQLLFYSVGIGQISSEVPQNLSASRPQDRQFILSSKKLLLSDSGFYLCAWSSRGRAEQYFGPGTRLTVT.

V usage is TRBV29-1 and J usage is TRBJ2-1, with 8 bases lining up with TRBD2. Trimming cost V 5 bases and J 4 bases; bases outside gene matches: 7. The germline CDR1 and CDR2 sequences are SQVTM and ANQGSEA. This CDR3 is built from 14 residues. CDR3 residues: CSVRAAGGYNEQFF. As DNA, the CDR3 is TGCAGCGTTCGGGCCGCGGGGGGTTACAATGAGCAGTTCTTC.

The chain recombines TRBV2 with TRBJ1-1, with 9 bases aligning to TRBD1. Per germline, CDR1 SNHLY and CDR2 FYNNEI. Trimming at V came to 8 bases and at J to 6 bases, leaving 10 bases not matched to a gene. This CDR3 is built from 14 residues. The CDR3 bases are TGTGCCAGCGTAAACAGGGGGCTTAACGCTGAAGCTTTCTTT. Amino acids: CASVNRGLNAEAFF.

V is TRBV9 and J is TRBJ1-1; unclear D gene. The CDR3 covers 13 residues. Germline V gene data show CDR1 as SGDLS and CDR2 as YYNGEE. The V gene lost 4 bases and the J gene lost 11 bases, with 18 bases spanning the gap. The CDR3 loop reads CASSPPGGPGAFF. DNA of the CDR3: TGTGCCAGCAGCCCCCCTGGCGGGCCTGGGGCTTTCTTT.

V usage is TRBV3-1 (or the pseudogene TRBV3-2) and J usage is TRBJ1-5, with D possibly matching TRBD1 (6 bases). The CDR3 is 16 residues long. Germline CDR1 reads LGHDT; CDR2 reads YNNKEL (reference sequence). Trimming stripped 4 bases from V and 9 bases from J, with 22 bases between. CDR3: CASSPGGAGGELPQHF. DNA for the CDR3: TGTGCCAGCAGCCCCGGGGGGGCCGGGGGTGAACTGCCCCAGCATTTT.

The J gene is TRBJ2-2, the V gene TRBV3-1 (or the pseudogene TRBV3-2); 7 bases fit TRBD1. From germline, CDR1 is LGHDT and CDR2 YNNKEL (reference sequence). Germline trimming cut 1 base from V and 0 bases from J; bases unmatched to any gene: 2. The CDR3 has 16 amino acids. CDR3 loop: CASSQGQGANTGELFF. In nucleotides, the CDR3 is TGTGCCAGCAGCCAAGGACAGGGAGCGAACACCGGGGAGCTGTTTTTT.

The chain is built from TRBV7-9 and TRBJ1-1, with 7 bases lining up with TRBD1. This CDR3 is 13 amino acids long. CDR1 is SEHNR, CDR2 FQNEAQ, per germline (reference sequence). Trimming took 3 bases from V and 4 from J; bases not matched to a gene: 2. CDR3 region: CASSFQGVTEAFF. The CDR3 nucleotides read TGTGCCAGCAGCTTTCAGGGGGTCACTGAAGCTTTCTTT.